These T cell receptor beta chains were read from a single sample in a study of beta chain features in type 1 diabetes. Generated by immunoSEQ multiplex PCR, the TCRdb table keeps only in-frame clones and is missing some. Of approximately 250,000 clones in the sample, over 8.5% were seen once. The source material was naive CD4+ T cells from blood. These receptor sequences come from a woman aged 18-29 years in good health. The CDR3 runs from the conserved cysteine through the conserved F or W. Fields, in order: V gene, J gene, clone size, CDR3 protein. Clone sizes are given selectively: once, few, many, or a class where the clone is expanded.

V: TRBV2; J: TRBJ2-7; size: .; CDR3: CATGRIAYEQYF
V: TRBV11-3; J: TRBJ2-1; size: few; CDR3: CASSSTSIYEQFF
V: TRBV6-1; J: TRBJ1-2; size: .; CDR3: CASSDPGSGGGYGYTF
V: TRBV6-5; J: TRBJ1-6; size: few; CDR3: CASSYSPGQGSPLHF
V: TRBV30; J: TRBJ2-3; size: few; CDR3: CAWNPGREGDTQYF
V: TRBV12-5; J: TRBJ2-1; size: few; CDR3: CASNGQGINEQFF
V: TRBV2; J: TRBJ2-1; size: .; CDR3: CASWLAGSNEQFF
V: TRBV11-2; J: TRBJ2-1; size: few; CDR3: CASSSTGGYNEQFF
V: TRBV5-6; J: TRBJ1-1; size: .; CDR3: CASKYRVVGNTEAFF
V: TRBV29-1; J: TRBJ1-1; size: .; CDR3: CSVGNRGTEAFF
V: TRBV11-3; J: TRBJ2-3; size: few; CDR3: CASSLGPTADTQYF
V: TRBV6-1; J: TRBJ2-7; size: few; CDR3: CASSELQGKYF
V: TRBV15; J: TRBJ2-4; size: .; CDR3: CATSRGANKGERNIQYF
V: TRBV18; J: TRBJ2-1; size: .; CDR3: CASSPRPSGGANYNEQFF
V: TRBV5-1; J: TRBJ1-6; size: .; CDR3: CASSLGGQGPNSPLHF
V: TRBV7-9; J: TRBJ1-4; size: .; CDR3: CASSLEVVGGRTEKLFF
V: TRBV19; J: TRBJ2-3; size: few; CDR3: CATRRGTDTQYF